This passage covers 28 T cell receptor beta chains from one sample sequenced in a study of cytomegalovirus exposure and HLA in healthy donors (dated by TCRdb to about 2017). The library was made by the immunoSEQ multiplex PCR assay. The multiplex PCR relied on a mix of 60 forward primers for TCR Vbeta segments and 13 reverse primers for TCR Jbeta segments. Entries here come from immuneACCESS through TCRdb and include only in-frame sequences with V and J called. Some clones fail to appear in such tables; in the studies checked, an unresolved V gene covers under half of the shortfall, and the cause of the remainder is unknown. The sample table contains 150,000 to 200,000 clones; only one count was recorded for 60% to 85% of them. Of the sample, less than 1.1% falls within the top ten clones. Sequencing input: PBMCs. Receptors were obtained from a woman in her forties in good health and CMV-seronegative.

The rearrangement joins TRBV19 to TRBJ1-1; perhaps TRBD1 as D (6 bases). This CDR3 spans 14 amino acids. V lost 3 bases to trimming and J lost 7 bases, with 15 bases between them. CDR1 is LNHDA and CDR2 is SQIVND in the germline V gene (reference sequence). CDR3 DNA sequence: TGTGCCAGTAGTATCGGTCGGGGGGGGCTTGAAGCTTTCTTT. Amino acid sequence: CASSIGRGGLEAFF.

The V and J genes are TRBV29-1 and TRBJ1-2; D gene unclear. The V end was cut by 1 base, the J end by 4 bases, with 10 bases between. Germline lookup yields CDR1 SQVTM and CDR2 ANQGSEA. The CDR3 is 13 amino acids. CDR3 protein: CSVEAGLPYGYTF. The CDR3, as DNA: TGCAGCGTTGAAGCCGGGTTGCCCTATGGCTACACCTTC.

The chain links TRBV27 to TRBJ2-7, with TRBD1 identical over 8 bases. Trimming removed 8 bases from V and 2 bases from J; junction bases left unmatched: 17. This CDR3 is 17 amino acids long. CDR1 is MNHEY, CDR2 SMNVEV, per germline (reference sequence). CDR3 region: CASLSSTLDREPYEQYF. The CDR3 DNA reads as TGTGCCAGCCTAAGCTCAACCTTGGACAGGGAACCCTACGAGCAGTACTTC.

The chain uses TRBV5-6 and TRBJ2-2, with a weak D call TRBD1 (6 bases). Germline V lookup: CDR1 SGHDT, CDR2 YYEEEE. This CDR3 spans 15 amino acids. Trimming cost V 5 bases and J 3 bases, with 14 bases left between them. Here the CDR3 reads CASSLIDRHTGELFF. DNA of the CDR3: TGTGCCAGCAGTCTCATTGACAGGCACACCGGGGAGCTGTTTTTT.

CDR3 loop: CASSLGLAGMETQYF. In DNA, the CDR3 is TGTGCCAGCAGCTTGGGACTAGCGGGAATGGAGACCCAGTACTTC. The genes are TRBV5-6 and TRBJ2-5; 11 bases fit TRBD2. The germline CDR1 and CDR2 sequences are SGHDT and YYEEEE. The ends lost 0 bases at V and 5 bases at J; junction bases unmatched: 3. The length of the CDR3 is 15 residues.

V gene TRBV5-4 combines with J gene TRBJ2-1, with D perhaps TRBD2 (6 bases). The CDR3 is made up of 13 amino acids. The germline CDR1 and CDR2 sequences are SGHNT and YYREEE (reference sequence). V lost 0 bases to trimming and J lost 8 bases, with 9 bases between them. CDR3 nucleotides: TGTGCCAGCAGCTTGGTTGTAGCGGATGAGCAGTTCTTC. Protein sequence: CASSLVVADEQFF.

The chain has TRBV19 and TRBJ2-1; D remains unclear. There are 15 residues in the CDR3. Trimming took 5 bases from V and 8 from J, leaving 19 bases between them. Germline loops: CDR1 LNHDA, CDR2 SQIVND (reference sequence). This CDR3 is CASSLNLGARDEQFF. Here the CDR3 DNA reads TGTGCCAGTAGTCTCAATCTCGGAGCCCGCGATGAGCAGTTCTTC.

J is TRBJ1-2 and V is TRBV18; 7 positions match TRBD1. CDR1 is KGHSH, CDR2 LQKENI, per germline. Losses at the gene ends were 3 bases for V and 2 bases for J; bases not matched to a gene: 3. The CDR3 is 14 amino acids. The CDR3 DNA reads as TGTGCCAGCTCACCTTTGGGACAGAACTATGGCTACACCTTC. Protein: CASSPLGQNYGYTF.

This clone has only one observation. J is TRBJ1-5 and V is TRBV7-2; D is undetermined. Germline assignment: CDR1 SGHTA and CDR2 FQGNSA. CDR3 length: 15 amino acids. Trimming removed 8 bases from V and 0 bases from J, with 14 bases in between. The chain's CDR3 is CASSFTSVSNQPQHF. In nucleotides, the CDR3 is TGTGCCAGCTCTTTCACGTCGGTTAGCAATCAGCCCCAGCATTTT.

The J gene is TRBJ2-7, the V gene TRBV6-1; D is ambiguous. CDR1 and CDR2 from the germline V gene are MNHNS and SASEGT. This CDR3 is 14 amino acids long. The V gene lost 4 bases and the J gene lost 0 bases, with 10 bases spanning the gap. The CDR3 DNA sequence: TGTGCCAGCAGTGTCAAGCGATCCTCCTACGAGCAGTACTTC. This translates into CASSVKRSSYEQYF.

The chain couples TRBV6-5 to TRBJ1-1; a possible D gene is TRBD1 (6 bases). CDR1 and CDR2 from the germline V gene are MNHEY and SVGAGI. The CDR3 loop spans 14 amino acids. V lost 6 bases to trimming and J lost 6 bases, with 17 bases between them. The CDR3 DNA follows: TGTGCCAGCAGGTCTACAGGGAATAGCGCTGAAGCTTTCTTT. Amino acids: CASRSTGNSAEAFF.

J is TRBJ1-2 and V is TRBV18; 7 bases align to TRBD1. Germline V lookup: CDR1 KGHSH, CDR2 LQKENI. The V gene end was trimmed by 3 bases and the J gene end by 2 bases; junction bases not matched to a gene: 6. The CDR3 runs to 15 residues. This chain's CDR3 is CASSPQGRGNYGYTF. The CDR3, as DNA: TGTGCCAGCTCACCCCAGGGCAGGGGGAACTATGGCTACACCTTC.

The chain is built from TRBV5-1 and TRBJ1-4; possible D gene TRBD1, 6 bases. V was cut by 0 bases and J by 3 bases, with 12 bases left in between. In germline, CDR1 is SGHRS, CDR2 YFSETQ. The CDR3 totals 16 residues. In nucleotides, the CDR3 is TGCGCCAGCAGCTTGGCCCTACAGGGCGCTAATGAAAAACTGTTTTTT. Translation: CASSLALQGANEKLFF.

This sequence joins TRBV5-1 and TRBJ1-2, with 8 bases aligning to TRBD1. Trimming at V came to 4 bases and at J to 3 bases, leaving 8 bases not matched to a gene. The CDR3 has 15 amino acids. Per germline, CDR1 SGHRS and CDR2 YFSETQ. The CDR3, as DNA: TGCGCCAGCAGCGTCCAAGGACAGGGTGACTATGGCTACACCTTC. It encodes CASSVQGQGDYGYTF.

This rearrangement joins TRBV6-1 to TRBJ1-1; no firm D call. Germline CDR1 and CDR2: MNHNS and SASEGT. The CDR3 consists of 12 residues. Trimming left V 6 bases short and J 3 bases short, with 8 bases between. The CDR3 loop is CASRAVDTEAFF. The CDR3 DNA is TGTGCCAGCAGGGCCGTGGACACTGAAGCTTTCTTT.

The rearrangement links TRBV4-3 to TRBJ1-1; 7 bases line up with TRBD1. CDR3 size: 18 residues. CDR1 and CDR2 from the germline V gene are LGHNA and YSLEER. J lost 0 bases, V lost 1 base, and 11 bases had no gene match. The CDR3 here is CASSQVLGGQGLNTEAFF. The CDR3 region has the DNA TGCGCCAGCAGCCAAGTCTTAGGGGGCCAAGGGTTGAACACTGAAGCTTTCTTT.

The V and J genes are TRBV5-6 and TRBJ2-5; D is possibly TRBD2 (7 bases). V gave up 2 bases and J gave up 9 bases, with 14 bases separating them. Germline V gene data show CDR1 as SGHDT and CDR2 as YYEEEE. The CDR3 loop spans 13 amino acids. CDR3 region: CASSLGGEWAQYF. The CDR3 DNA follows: TGTGCCAGCAGCTTAGGGGGGGAGTGGGCCCAGTACTTC.

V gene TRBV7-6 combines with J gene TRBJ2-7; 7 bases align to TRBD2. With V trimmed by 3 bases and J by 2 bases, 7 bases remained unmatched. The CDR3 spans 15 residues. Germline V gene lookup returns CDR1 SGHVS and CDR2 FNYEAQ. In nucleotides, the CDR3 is TGTGCCAGCAGCTTGGGCCCTAGCGGCCCCTACGAGCAGTACGTC. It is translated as CASSLGPSGPYEQYV.

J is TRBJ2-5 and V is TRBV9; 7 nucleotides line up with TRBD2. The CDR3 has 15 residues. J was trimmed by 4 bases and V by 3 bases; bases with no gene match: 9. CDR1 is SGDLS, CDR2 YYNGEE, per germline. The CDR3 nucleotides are TGTGCCAGCAGCGCCGCGGGAGAGGTATCAGAGACCCAGTACTTC. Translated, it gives CASSAAGEVSETQYF.

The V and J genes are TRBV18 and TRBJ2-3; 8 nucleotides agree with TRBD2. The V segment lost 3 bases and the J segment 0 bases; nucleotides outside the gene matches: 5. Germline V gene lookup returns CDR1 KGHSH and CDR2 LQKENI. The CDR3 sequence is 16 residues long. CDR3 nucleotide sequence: TGTGCCAGCTCACCTCGGGAGGGCCTAAGCACAGATACGCAGTATTTT. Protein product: CASSPREGLSTDTQYF.

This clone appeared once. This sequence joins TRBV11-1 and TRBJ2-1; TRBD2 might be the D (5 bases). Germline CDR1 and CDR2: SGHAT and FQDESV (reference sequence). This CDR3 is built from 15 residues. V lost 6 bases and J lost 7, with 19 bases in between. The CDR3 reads CASSSSLNYGNEQFF. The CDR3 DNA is TGTGCCAGCAGTTCTAGCCTAAATTACGGGAATGAGCAGTTCTTC.

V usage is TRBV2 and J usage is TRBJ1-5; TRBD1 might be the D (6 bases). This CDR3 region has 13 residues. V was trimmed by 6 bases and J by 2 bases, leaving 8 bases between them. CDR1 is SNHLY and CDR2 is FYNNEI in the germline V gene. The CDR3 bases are TGTGCCAGCAGGGACAGTGGCAATCAGCCCCAGCATTTT. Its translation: CASRDSGNQPQHF. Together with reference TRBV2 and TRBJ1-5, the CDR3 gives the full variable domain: EPEVTQTPSHQVTQMGQEVILRCVPISNHLYFYWYRQILGQKVEFLVSFYNNEISEKSEIFDDQFSVERPDGSNFTLKIRSTKLEDSAMYFCASRDSGNQPQHFGDGTRLSIL.

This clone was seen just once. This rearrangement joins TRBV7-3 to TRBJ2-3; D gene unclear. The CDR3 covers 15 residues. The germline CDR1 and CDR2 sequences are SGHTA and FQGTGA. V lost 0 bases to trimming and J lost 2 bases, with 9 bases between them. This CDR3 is CASSLTAGNTDTQYF. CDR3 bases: TGTGCCAGCAGCTTAACGGCAGGCAACACAGATACGCAGTATTTT.

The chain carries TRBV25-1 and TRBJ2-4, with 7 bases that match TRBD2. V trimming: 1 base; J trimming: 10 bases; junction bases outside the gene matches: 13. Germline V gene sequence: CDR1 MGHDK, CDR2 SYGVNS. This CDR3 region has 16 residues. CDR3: CASSEWGGDGGRIQYF. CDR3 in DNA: TGTGCCAGCAGTGAATGGGGAGGGGATGGAGGGAGGATTCAGTACTTC.

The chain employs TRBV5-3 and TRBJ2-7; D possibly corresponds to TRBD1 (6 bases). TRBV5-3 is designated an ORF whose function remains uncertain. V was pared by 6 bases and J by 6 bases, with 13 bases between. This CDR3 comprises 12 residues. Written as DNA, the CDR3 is TGTGCCAGAAAGGGGGTTTGGTCCGAGCAGTACGTC. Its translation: CARKGVWSEQYV.

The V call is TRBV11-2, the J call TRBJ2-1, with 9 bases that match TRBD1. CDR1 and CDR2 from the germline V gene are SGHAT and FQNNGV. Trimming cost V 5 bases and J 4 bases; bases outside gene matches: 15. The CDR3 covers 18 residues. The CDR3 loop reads CASSKGVVWTGDYNEQFF. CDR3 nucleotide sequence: TGTGCCAGCAGCAAGGGGGTAGTTTGGACAGGGGATTACAATGAGCAGTTCTTC.

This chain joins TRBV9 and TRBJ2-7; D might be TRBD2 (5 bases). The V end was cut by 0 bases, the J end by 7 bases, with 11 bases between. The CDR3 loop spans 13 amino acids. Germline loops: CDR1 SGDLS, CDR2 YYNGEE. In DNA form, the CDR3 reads TGTGCCAGCAGCGTAGATCCCTGGGAGGAGCAGTACTTC. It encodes CASSVDPWEEQYF.

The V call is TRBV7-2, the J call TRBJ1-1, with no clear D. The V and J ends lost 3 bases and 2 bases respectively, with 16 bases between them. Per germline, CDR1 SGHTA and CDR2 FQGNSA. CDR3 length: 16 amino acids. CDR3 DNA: TGTGCCAGCAGCTTTCTGCCCGAGACAACAAACACTGAAGCTTTCTTT. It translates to CASSFLPETTNTEAFF.